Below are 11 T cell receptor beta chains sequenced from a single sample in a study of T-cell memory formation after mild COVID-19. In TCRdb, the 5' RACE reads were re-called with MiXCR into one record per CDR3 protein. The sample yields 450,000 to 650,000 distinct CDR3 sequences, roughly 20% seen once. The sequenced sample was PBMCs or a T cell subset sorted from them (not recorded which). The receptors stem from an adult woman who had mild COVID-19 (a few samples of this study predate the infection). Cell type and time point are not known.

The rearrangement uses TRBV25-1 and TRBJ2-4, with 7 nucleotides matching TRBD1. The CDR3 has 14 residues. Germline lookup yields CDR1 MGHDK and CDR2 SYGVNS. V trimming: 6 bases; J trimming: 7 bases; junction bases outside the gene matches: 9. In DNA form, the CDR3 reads TGTGCCAGCAGCCCGGGACAGAAAGGGAACATTCAGTACTTC. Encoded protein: CASSPGQKGNIQYF.

The CDR3: CASSQDNKSGEQFF. CDR3 in DNA: TGTGCCAGCAGCCAAGATAATAAGTCCGGTGAGCAGTTCTTC. The chain carries TRBV4-2 and TRBJ2-1; no definite D call. The CDR3 covers 14 residues. Germline V gives CDR1 LGHNA, CDR2 YNFKEQ. Trimming cost V 0 bases and J 9 bases, with 12 bases left between them.

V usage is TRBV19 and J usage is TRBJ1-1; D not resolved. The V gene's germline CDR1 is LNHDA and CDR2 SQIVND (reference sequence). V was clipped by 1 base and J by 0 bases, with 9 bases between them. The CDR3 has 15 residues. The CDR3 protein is CASSIGELMNTEAFF. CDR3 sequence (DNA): TGTGCCAGTAGTATAGGGGAGCTAATGAACACTGAAGCTTTCTTT.

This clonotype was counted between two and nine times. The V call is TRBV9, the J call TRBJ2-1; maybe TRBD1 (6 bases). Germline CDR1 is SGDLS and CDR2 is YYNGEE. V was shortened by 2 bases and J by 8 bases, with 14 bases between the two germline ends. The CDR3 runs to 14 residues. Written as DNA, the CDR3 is TGTGCCAGCAGCGTCTCCTCACAGGGCGATGAGCAGTTCTTC. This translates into CASSVSSQGDEQFF.

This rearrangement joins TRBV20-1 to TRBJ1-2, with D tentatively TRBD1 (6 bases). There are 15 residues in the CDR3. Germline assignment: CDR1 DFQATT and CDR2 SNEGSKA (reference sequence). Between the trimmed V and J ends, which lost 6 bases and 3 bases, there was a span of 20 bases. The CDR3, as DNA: TGCAGTGCGGGGGCAGGTGGCGGGGGCGACTATGGCTACACCTTC. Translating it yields CSAGAGGGGDYGYTF.

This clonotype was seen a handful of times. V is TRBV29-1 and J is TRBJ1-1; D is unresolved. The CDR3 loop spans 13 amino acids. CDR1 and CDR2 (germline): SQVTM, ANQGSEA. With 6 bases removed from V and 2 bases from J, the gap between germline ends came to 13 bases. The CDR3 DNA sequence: TGCAGCGTAGATCCCAGACCCAACACTGAAGCTTTCTTT. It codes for CSVDPRPNTEAFF.

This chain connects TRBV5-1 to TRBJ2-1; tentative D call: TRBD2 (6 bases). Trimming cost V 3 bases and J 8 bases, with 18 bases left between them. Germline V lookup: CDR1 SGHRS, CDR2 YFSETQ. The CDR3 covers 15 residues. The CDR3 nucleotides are TGCGCCAGCAGCTCGGGCATAGAGGGACTTTATGAGCAGTTCTTC. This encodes CASSSGIEGLYEQFF.

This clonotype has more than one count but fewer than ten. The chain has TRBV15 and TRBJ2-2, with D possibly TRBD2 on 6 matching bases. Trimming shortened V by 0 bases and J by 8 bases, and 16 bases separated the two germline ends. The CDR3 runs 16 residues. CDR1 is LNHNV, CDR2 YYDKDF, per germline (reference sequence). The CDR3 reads CATSRDHPGDLGELFF. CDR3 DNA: TGTGCCACCAGCAGAGATCACCCGGGGGACCTTGGGGAGCTGTTTTTT.

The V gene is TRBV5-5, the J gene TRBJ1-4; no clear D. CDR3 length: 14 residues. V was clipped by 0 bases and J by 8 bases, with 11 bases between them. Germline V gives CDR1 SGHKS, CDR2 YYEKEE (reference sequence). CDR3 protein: CASSLEAVGEKLFF. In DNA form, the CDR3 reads TGTGCCAGCAGCTTGGAGGCCGTCGGGGAAAAACTGTTTTTT.

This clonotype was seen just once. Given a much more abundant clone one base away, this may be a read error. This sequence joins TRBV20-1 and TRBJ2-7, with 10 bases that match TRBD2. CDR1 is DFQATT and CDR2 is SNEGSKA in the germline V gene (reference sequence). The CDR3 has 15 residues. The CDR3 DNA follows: TGCAGTGCAGTAGTTGGAGCGGGAGGGGCCTACAAGCAGTACTTC. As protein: CSAVVGAGGAYKQYF.

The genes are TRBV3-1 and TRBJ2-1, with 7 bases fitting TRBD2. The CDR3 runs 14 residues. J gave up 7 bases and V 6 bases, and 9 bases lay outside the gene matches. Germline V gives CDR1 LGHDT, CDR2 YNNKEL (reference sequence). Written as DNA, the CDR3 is TGTGCCAGCAGGTCTCTGCGGGAGACGAATGAGCAGTTCTTC. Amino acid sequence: CASRSLRETNEQFF.